The 10 T cell receptor beta chains below were found in one sample sequenced in a study of monozygotic twins with inflammatory bowel disease. TCRdb reprocessed the 5' RACE reads and stores each CDR3 protein as one record, lacking DNA. This repertoire comprises approximately 400,000 distinct CDR3 sequences; its ten largest clones make up more than 2%. Sequencing was carried out using blood. The origin of the receptors is a human donor with ulcerative colitis or Crohn's disease, or a healthy co-twin of an affected twin (not recorded which).

J is TRBJ2-7 and V is TRBV7-2. In germline, CDR1 is SGHTA, CDR2 FQGNSA. The CDR3 contains 14 residues. The CDR3 is CASSFSSNRVEQYF.

V and J are TRBV5-1 and TRBJ2-3; no DNA is available, so the TRBD1 call from TCRdb remains unchecked. The CDR3 has 14 residues. Per germline, CDR1 SGHRS and CDR2 YFSETQ. Here the CDR3 reads CASSRDRSTDTQYF.

The chain joins TRBV30 to TRBJ2-5; TCRdb proposes TRBD2, but this gene call is untestable without DNA. The germline CDR1 and CDR2 sequences are GTSNPN and SVGIG (reference sequence). The CDR3 runs 17 residues. The CDR3 spells CAWSSPGLAGAGGTQYF.

The chain couples TRBV5-1 to TRBJ2-6. Germline V gives CDR1 SGHRS, CDR2 YFSETQ. This CDR3 has 15 residues. The CDR3 loop is CASSAPESGANVLTF. Complete variable domain (other parts from reference TRBV5-1 and TRBJ2-6): KAGVTQTPRYLIKTRGQQVTLSCSPISGHRSVSWYQQTPGQGLQFLFEYFSETQRNKGNFPGRFSGRQFSNSRSEMNVSTLELGDSALYLCASSAPESGANVLTFGAGSRLTVL.

The rearrangement joins TRBV9 to TRBJ2-1; the TRBD2 assignment by TCRdb is unverifiable without DNA. Per germline, CDR1 SGDLS and CDR2 YYNGEE. This CDR3 has 17 amino acids. The CDR3 spells CASSVDPSGGALNEQFF.

V and J are TRBV7-2 and TRBJ2-3; TCRdb calls TRBD2, which cannot be checked without DNA. Per germline, CDR1 SGHTA and CDR2 FQGNSA. The CDR3 has 16 residues. The CDR3: CASSSETSFRSDTQYF.

This sequence joins TRBV7-7 and TRBJ2-3; TCRdb's D call of TRBD1 is untestable without DNA. CDR3 size: 13 residues. CDR1 and CDR2 from the germline V gene are SSHAT and FNYEAQ (reference sequence). The CDR3 reads CASSLDRRDTQYF.

The chain couples TRBV6-5 to TRBJ2-3; TCRdb lists TRBD2, though no DNA is available to test this call. The length of the CDR3 is 18 residues. Germline CDR1 reads MNHEY; CDR2 reads SVGAGI. The CDR3 protein is CASSYLRPGLNWGDTQYF.

The chain carries TRBV4-1 and TRBJ1-5; there is no DNA to check the TCRdb D call of TRBD1. The CDR3 contains 19 residues. In germline, CDR1 is MGHRA, CDR2 YSYEKL. The CDR3 reads CASSQDSPSTGGGNQPQHF.

The gene calls are TRBV14 and TRBJ2-1; TCRdb calls TRBD2, which cannot be checked without DNA. Germline CDR1 is SGHDN and CDR2 is FVKESK. The CDR3 contains 14 residues. The CDR3 reads CASSQLGRDNEQFF.